These 23 T cell receptor beta chains were sequenced from one sample in a study of tissue T cells after allogeneic stem cell transplantation. Data came from immunoSEQ multiplex PCR; TCRdb stores just in-frame clones and leaves some out. The data contain about 6,600 clones, 40% to 60% of them seen just once; the ten biggest clones take up 6.5% to 8.5%. Time point in this sample: mouse harvest day 7 after allogeneic transplant. The graft held 10^6 splenic CD5+ T cells and 10^7 T-cell-depleted bone marrow cells. The sequenced sample consisted of lymph node tissue. The origin of the receptors is a female BALB/c mouse given C57BL/6 T cells with graft-versus-host disease after an allogeneic hematopoietic cell transplant.

A remark on this clone: Germline and genes here are mouse. The observed sequence ends 1 residue before the CDR3 terminus, with the missing tail filled in from the germline J gene. Different DNA sequences within this sample yield the same CDR3. V is TRBV12-2 and J is TRBJ1-2; D not resolved. Per germline, CDR1 SGHLS and CDR2 HYDKME. V gave up 0 bases and J gave up 4 bases, with 8 bases separating them. The CDR3 runs to 13 residues. The CDR3 sequence: CASSLEGISDYTF. The sequenced part of the CDR3 DNA is TGTGCCAGCTCTCTCGAAGGGATCTCCGACTACACC. Combining the CDR3 with reference TRBV12-2 and TRBJ1-2 gives the whole variable domain NSGVVQSPRYIIKGKGERSILKCIPISGHLSVAWYQQTQGQELKFFIQHYDKMERDKGNLPSRFSVQQFDDYHSEMNMSALELEDSAVYFCASSLEGISDYTFGSGTRLLVI.

For this clone: The gene names given are mouse names. The read stops 1 residue short of the end of the CDR3; the missing end is completed from the germline J gene. The chain employs TRBV3 and TRBJ2-7; 7 bases fit TRBD1. The CDR3 length is 13 residues. Germline lookup yields CDR1 SNHLY and CDR2 FYNGKV (reference sequence). J was trimmed by 2 bases and V by 3 bases; bases with no gene match: 1. CDR3 protein: CASSFDRAYEQYF. CDR3 bases read: TGTGCCAGCAGCTTCGACAGGGCCTATGAACAGTAC.

Remarks on this clone: Gene labels here are mouse ones. Read sequence stops 1 residue before the CDR3 end, and the germline J gene provides the missing end. The chain carries TRBV13-1 and TRBJ2-2; D gene uncertain. Germline CDR1 NSHNY, CDR2 SYGAGN. CDR3 length: 13 amino acids. The V gene lost 8 bases and the J gene lost 1 base, with 9 bases spanning the gap. CDR3 DNA (partial): TGTGCCAGTGAACCGGGAAACACCGGGCAGCTCTAC. This codes for CASEPGNTGQLY. In full, the CDR3 is CASEPGNTGQLYF.

Remarks on this clone: Genes here carry mouse names. The observed sequence ends 1 residue before the CDR3 terminus, with the missing tail filled in from the germline J gene. The chain employs TRBV29 and TRBJ1-1, with D tentatively TRBD1 (5 bases). The CDR3 runs to 13 residues. V was clipped by 3 bases and J by 0 bases, with 5 bases between them. Germline V lookup: CDR1 MSHET, CDR2 SYDVDS. Partial CDR3 DNA: TGTGCTAGCAGTTTGGGGCCAAACACAGAAGTCTTC. The encoded protein is CASSLGPNTEVF. The full CDR3 protein is CASSLGPNTEVFF.

Remarks on this clone: Gene names and germline refer to mouse. The missing CDR3 end, 1 residue past where the read stops, is filled in from the germline J gene. The chain employs TRBV19 and TRBJ2-5, with 11 nucleotides matching TRBD1. The V gene's germline CDR1 is FNHDT and CDR2 SITEND (reference sequence). With V trimmed by 1 base and J by 2 bases, 3 bases remained unmatched. The CDR3 runs to 16 residues. CDR3 in amino acids: CASSITGQGGQDTQYF. The DNA read from the CDR3 is TGTGCCAGCAGTATAACGGGACAGGGGGGCCAAGACACCCAGTAC.

In its sample, this clone is large. Gene labels here are mouse ones. The read falls 1 residue short of the CDR3 end, and the missing part is taken from the germline J gene. J is TRBJ2-7 and V is TRBV26; TRBD2 aligns across 9 bases. V gave up 0 bases and J gave up 3 bases; unmatched junction bases: 3. The V gene's germline CDR1 is KGHPV and CDR2 FQNQEV (reference sequence). This CDR3 spans 15 amino acids. The CDR3 spells CASSLSWGGGYEQYF. The DNA read from the CDR3 is TGTGCCAGCAGTCTGTCTTGGGGGGGCGGCTATGAACAGTAC.

In this sample, this clone turned up a few times. Gene labels here are mouse ones. The missing CDR3 end, 1 residue past where the read stops, is filled in from the germline J gene. The chain recombines TRBV23 with TRBJ2-7; no DNA check was done on the table's D call, TRBD2. In germline, CDR1 is KGHTA, CDR2 FQNQQP. The CDR3 runs to 14 residues. The CDR3 spells CSSSPRLGGYEQYF. CDR3 DNA, as far as it was read: TGCTCCAGCAGTCCTCGACTGGGGGGCTATGAACAGTAC.

A word on this clone: Gene names and germline refer to mouse. The read gets to within 1 residue of the CDR3 end, and the germline J gene fills in the rest. The V and J genes are TRBV26 and TRBJ1-1, with TRBD1 matching over 11 bases. Germline CDR1 is KGHPV and CDR2 is FQNQEV (reference sequence). This CDR3 has 13 amino acids. The J segment lost 6 bases and the V segment lost 6 bases, leaving 3 bases of the junction unmatched. The CDR3: CASSLGQGAEVFF. Partial CDR3 DNA: TGTGCCAGCAGCCTGGGACAGGGGGCAGAAGTCTTC.

This clone has a handful of counts. Each gene name is a mouse one. With the read ending 1 residue before the CDR3 end, the germline J gene is used to fill in that end. The rearrangement joins TRBV2 to TRBJ2-7; 7 bases fit TRBD2. The germline CDR1 and CDR2 sequences are LGHNA and YSYQKL. This CDR3 has 13 residues. V lost 4 bases to trimming and J lost 3 bases; unmatched junction nucleotides: 3. CDR3 DNA, as far as it was read: TGTGCCAGCAGCCTTCGACTGGGCTATGAACAGTAC. Protein product: CASSLRLGYEQY. The entire CDR3 reads CASSLRLGYEQYF.

This clone has just one count. Gene and germline names: mouse. The read terminates 1 residue before the CDR3 end, so the remaining end is supplied by the germline J gene. Other DNA sequences in the same sample also yield this CDR3. J is TRBJ1-1 and V is TRBV26; tentatively, D is TRBD1 (6 bases). This CDR3 comprises 13 residues. Germline-derived CDR1 and CDR2 are KGHPV and FQNQEV (reference sequence). Trimming stripped 4 bases from V and 0 bases from J, with 6 bases between. The CDR3 here is CASSRTANTEVFF. The part of the CDR3 DNA that was read is TGTGCCAGCAGTCGGACAGCAAACACAGAAGTCTTC. Using reference TRBV26 and TRBJ1-1 for the parts outside the CDR3, the full variable domain is NSKVIQTPRYLVKGQGQKAKMRCIPEKGHPVVFWYQQNKNNEFKFLINFQNQEVLQQIDMTEKRFSAECPSNSPCSLEIQSSEAGDSALYLCASSRTANTEVFFGKGTRLTVV.

As regards this clone: Gene labels here are mouse ones. The CDR3 end falls 1 residue outside the read, so it is completed with the germline J gene. The rearrangement links TRBV23 to TRBJ2-5. Per the germline V gene, CDR1 is KGHTA and CDR2 is FQNQQP. This CDR3 is built from 14 residues. CDR3 bases read: TGCTCCAGCAGTCAAGGGGTTAACCAAGACACCCAGTAC. Amino acids: CSSSQGVNQDTQY. In full, the CDR3 is CSSSQGVNQDTQYF.

This clone was seen a few times. The listed genes are named as in mouse. The CDR3 extends 1 residue past the end of the read, so its final part is completed from the germline J gene. The chain links TRBV16 to TRBJ2-1; D may be TRBD2 (6 bases). Between the trimmed V and J ends, which lost 6 bases and 7 bases, there was a span of 16 bases. This CDR3 region has 14 residues. From germline, CDR1 is SGHSA and CDR2 FRNQAP. CDR3 amino acids: CASSSLTGRAEQFF. CDR3 DNA, as far as it was read: TGTGCAAGCAGTTCACTCACTGGGAGGGCTGAGCAGTTC.

Concerning this clone itself: These gene names are mouse names. Partial CDR3 DNA: TGTGCCAGCAGTCTGTGGGGGGACAACCAGGCTCCGCTT. Protein: CASSLWGDNQAPL. The entire CDR3 reads CASSLWGDNQAPLF. J is TRBJ1-5 and V is TRBV26, with D perhaps matching TRBD1 (5 bases). The CDR3 end is not reached by the read, which stops 1 residue before it; the germline J gene fills it in. V was clipped by 1 base and J by 2 bases, with 6 bases between them. Germline assignment: CDR1 KGHPV and CDR2 FQNQEV (reference sequence). The CDR3 extends over 14 amino acids. The complete variable domain, with remaining parts taken from reference TRBV26 and TRBJ1-5, reads NSKVIQTPRYLVKGQGQKAKMRCIPEKGHPVVFWYQQNKNNEFKFLINFQNQEVLQQIDMTEKRFSAECPSNSPCSLEIQSSEAGDSALYLCASSLWGDNQAPLFGEGTRLSVL.

On this clone itself: Genes here carry mouse names. The CDR3 loop is CASSRDITEVFF. CDR3 DNA (partial): TGTGCCAGCAGCCGCGACATCACAGAAGTCTTC. This sequence joins TRBV4 and TRBJ1-1; D call uncertain. The sequenced fragment ends 1 residue before the CDR3 boundary, so the rest is inferred from the germline J gene. CDR1 and CDR2 from the germline V gene are LGHDT and YNNKQL (reference sequence). Trimming stripped 5 bases from V and 4 bases from J, with 8 bases between. This CDR3 has 12 residues.

By share, this clone ranks as large. Gene names are the mouse ones. From the germline J gene comes the end of the CDR3, since the read stops 1 residue before it. The chain links TRBV13-3 to TRBJ1-3; D not certain. The germline V gene encodes CDR1 NNHDY and CDR2 SYVADS. There are 11 residues in the CDR3. The V and J ends lost 5 bases and 1 base respectively, with 1 base between them. CDR3 DNA (partial): TGTGCCAGCAGATCTGGAAATACGCTCTAT. As protein: CASRSGNTLY. The full CDR3 is CASRSGNTLYF. The variable domain in full, with the rest retrieved from reference TRBV13-3 and TRBJ1-3, is EAAVTQSPRSKVAVTGGKVTLSCHQTNNHDYMYWYRQDTGHGLRLIHYSYVADSTEKGDIPDGYKASRPSQENFSLILELASLSQTAVYFCASRSGNTLYFGEGSRLIVV.

About this clone itself: Gene names follow the mouse nomenclature. The CDR3 is cut off 1 residue early in the read; its end comes from the germline J gene. The chain carries TRBV3 and TRBJ2-1, with D unclear. Germline CDR1 is SNHLY and CDR2 is FYNGKV (reference sequence). The CDR3 extends over 14 amino acids. Trimming left V 1 base short and J 3 bases short, with 7 bases between. CDR3 residues: CASSLVVSYAEQFF. CDR3 DNA (partial): TGTGCCAGCAGCTTAGTCGTCTCCTATGCTGAGCAGTTC.

On this clone itself: The genes are named according to mouse. The read falls 1 residue short of the CDR3 end, and the missing part is taken from the germline J gene. The genes are TRBV5 and TRBJ1-1; no clear D. CDR1 and CDR2 (germline): LGHNA, YNLKQL (reference sequence). V lost 0 bases and J lost 0, with 8 bases in between. The CDR3 consists of 15 residues. The CDR3 sequence is CASSQDGNANTEVFF. CDR3 DNA (partial): TGTGCCAGCAGCCAAGATGGCAATGCAAACACAGAAGTCTTC.

As concerns this clone: Any gene name here is a mouse gene name. The observed sequence ends 1 residue before the CDR3 terminus, with the missing tail filled in from the germline J gene. J is TRBJ2-4 and V is TRBV26; D not certain. The CDR3 spans 13 residues. Germline CDR1 and CDR2: KGHPV and FQNQEV (reference sequence). The V and J ends lost 2 bases and 2 bases respectively, with 5 bases between them. The DNA read from the CDR3 is TGTGCCAGCAGTCTGGACATTCAAAACACCTTGTAC. Translated, it gives CASSLDIQNTLY. The whole CDR3 protein is CASSLDIQNTLYF.

This clone was recorded only once. Germline and genes: mouse. From the germline J gene comes the end of the CDR3, since the read stops 1 residue before it. The chain employs TRBV26 and TRBJ1-1, with TRBD1 matching over 10 bases. The CDR3 is made up of 15 amino acids. V trimming: 4 bases; J trimming: 4 bases; junction bases outside the gene matches: 6. CDR1 is KGHPV and CDR2 is FQNQEV in the germline V gene (reference sequence). The CDR3 loop reads CASSPWDRGITEVFF. The part of the CDR3 DNA that was read is TGTGCCAGCAGTCCGTGGGACAGGGGAATCACAGAAGTCTTC.

About this clone itself: A far more abundant clone sits one base away, making this likely a read error. Germline and genes: mouse. The read finishes 1 residue shy of the CDR3 end, and the germline J gene is used to complete it. The V gene is TRBV16, the J gene TRBJ2-7; 7 positions agree with TRBD2. Germline V gives CDR1 SGHSA, CDR2 FRNQAP. The CDR3 consists of 14 residues. V trimming: 4 bases; J trimming: 0 bases; junction bases outside the gene matches: 3. CDR3 region: CASSSAGGSYEQYF. The part of the CDR3 DNA that was read is TGTGCAAGCAGCTCAGCTGGGGGCTCCTATGAACAGTAC.

As for this clone: Mouse gene names apply. The read is 1 residue too short to cover the CDR3 end, so that end is filled in from the germline J gene. The sample carries other DNA sequences with the same CDR3. The chain employs TRBV26 and TRBJ2-2; weak D call: TRBD2 (7 bases). CDR3 size: 16 residues. Between the trimmed V and J ends, which lost 2 bases and 0 bases, there was a span of 10 bases. Looked up from germline, CDR1 is KGHPV and CDR2 is FQNQEV (reference sequence). CDR3 DNA, as far as it was read: TGTGCCAGCAGTCTGGAGGGGGGGTCAAACACCGGGCAGCTCTAC. Protein product: CASSLEGGSNTGQLY. The whole CDR3 reads CASSLEGGSNTGQLYF.

Worth noting for this clone: The gene symbols are mouse symbols. The read is 1 residue too short to cover the CDR3 end, so that end is filled in from the germline J gene. The rearrangement links TRBV3 to TRBJ2-1; D gene ambiguous. Looked up from germline, CDR1 is SNHLY and CDR2 is FYNGKV (reference sequence). Trimming stripped 2 bases from V and 1 base from J, with 6 bases between. The CDR3 runs 14 residues. The CDR3 bases that were read are TGTGCCAGCAGCTTATCTGGCAACTATGCTGAGCAGTTC. Protein: CASSLSGNYAEQF. The entire CDR3 reads CASSLSGNYAEQFF.

On this clone: Gene names and germline refer to mouse. The read terminates 1 residue ahead of where the CDR3 ends, so the germline J gene completes it. The chain is built from TRBV3 and TRBJ2-5; 10 nucleotides line up with TRBD2. The V gene's germline CDR1 is SNHLY and CDR2 FYNGKV (reference sequence). V dropped 5 bases and J dropped 3; count of bases not matched to a gene: 5. The length of the CDR3 is 15 residues. Incomplete CDR3 DNA: TGTGCCAGCAGCCTAAACTGGGGGGGGCAAGACACCCAGTAC. It is translated as CASSLNWGGQDTQY. The entire CDR3 protein is CASSLNWGGQDTQYF.